Included here is one T cell receptor beta chain sequence, with context. Generated by immunoSEQ multiplex PCR, the TCRdb table keeps only in-frame clones and is missing some. The sample records fewer than 250,000 clones, 84% being singletons. The sample comes from a study of blood T cell repertoires in COVID-19. Study-wide background: Sample material is recorded as cDNA or gDNA derived from T cells, B-cell-depleted T cells, or PBMCs.

Sequencing was carried out using peripheral blood. This clonotype originated in a woman between 65 and 79 years old with active or convalescent COVID-19.

The CDR3 coding sequence is TGTGCCAGCAGCTTAGTCGTCACTAGCGGGAGGGCGTACGTGGAGCAGTTCTTC. Protein sequence: CASSLVVTSGRAYVEQFF. The chain uses TRBV5-5 and TRBJ2-1, with 13 bases matching TRBD2. This CDR3 region has 18 residues. Trimming took 2 bases from V and 10 from J; bases not matched to a gene: 15. Germline loops: CDR1 SGHKS, CDR2 YYEKEE (reference sequence).